Listed here is a single TCR beta chain. The source of the sample is a study of control samples from healthy donors and cancer patients. Using immunoSEQ multiplex PCR, the repertoire was profiled, and TCRdb retains in-frame clones only, with some absent. This sample carries tens of thousands of clones, around nine tenths of them seen once, and the ten largest clones take about 1.4%. This CDR3 has 16 residues. The germline CDR1 and CDR2 sequences are SQVTM and ANQGSEA. Unmatched junction bases numbered 8, after V lost 0 bases and J lost 4 bases. Material for sequencing was PBMCs. The source of this sequence is a man aged 40-55 years with colorectal cancer. The chain uses TRBV29-1 and TRBJ2-3, with 9 bases identical to TRBD2. The DNA of the CDR3 is TGCAGCGTTGAAGAGTGGGCGGGAGGGCTCGCAGATACGCAGTATTTT. This codes for CSVEEWAGGLADTQYF.